This paragraph reports one TCR beta chain. Germline CDR1 SGHVS, CDR2 FQNEAQ. This CDR3 spans 12 amino acids. V was clipped by 6 bases and J by 4 bases, with 6 bases between them. Sequencing used immunoSEQ multiplex PCR; TCRdb keeps in-frame clones, though not all of them. The data hold more than 65,000 clones, with roughly 93% observed a single time. The source of the sample is a study of T cells after somatic rescue of genetic block. The specimen sequenced was peripheral blood mononuclear cells (PBMCs). This clonotype was sampled from a man in his thirties or forties. The chain uses TRBV7-8 and TRBJ2-2; D remains unclear. The CDR3 reads CASSGLTGELFF. CDR3 DNA: TGTGCCAGCAGTGGCCTCACCGGGGAGCTGTTTTTT.